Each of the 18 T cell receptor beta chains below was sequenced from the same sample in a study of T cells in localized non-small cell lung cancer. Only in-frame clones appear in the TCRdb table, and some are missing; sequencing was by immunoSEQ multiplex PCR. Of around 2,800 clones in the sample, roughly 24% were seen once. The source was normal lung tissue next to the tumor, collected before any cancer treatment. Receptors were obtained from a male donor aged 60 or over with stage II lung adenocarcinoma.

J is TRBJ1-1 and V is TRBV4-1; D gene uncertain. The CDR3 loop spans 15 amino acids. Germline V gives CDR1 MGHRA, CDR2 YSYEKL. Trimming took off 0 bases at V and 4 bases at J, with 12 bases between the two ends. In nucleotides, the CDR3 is TGCGCCAGCAGCCAAGATGCTTCTGGAGGCACTGAAGCTTTCTTT. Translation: CASSQDASGGTEAFF.

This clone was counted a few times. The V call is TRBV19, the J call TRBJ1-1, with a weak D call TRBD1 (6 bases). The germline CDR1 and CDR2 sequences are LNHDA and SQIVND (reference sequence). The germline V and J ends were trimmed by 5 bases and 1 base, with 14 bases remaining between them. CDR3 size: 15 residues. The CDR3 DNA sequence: TGTGCCAGTAGTTTCCAGGGGAGGAGGAACACTGAAGCTTTCTTT. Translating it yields CASSFQGRRNTEAFF.

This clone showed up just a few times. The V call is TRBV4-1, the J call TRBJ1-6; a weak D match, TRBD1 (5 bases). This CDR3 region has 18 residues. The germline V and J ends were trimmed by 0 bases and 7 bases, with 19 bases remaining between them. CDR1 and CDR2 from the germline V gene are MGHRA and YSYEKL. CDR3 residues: CASSQEVAEPGRNSPLHF. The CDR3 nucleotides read TGCGCCAGCAGCCAAGAAGTTGCGGAACCGGGACGCAATTCACCCCTCCACTTT.

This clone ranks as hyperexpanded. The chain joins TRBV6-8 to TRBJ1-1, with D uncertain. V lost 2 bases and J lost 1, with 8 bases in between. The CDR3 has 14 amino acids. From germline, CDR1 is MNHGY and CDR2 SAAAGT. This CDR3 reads CASSYDGENTEAFF. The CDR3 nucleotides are TGTGCCAGCAGTTACGATGGGGAGAACACTGAAGCTTTCTTT.

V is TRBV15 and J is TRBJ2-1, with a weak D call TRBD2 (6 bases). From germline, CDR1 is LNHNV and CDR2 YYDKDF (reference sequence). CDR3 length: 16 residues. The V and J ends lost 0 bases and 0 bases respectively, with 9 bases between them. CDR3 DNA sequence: TGTGCCACCAGCAGAGATGGCGGGACCTCCTACAATGAGCAGTTCTTC. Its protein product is CATSRDGGTSYNEQFF.

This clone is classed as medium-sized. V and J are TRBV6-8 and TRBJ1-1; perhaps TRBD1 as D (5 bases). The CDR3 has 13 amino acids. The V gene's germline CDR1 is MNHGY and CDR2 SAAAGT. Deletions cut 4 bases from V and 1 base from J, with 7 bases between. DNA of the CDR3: TGTGCCAGCAGTTGGGGGAGGAACACTGAAGCTTTCTTT. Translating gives CASSWGRNTEAFF.

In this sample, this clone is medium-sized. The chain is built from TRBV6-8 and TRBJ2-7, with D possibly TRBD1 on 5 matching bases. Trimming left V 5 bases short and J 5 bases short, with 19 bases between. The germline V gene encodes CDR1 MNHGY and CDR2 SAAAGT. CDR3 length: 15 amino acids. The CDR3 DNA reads TGTGCCAGCAGTGATTCCCAAGGGGCGGTAAACGAGCAGTACTTC. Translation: CASSDSQGAVNEQYF.

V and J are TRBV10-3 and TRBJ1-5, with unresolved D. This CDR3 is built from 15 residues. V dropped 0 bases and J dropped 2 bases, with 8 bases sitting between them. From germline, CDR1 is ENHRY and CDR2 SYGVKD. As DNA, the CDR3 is TGTGCCATCAGTGAGTCAGGAACAGGCAATCAGCCCCAGCATTTT. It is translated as CAISESGTGNQPQHF.

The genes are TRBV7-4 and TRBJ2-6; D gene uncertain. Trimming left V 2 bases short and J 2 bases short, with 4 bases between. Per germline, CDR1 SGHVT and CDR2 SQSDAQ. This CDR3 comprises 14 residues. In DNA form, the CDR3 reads TGTGCCAGCAGCTTATCTCCTGGGGCCAACGTCCTGACTTTC. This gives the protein CASSLSPGANVLTF.

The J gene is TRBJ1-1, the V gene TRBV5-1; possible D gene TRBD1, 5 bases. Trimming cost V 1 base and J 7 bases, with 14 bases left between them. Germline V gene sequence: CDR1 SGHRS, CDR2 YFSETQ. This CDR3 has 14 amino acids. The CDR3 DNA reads TGCGCCAGCAGCTTGAGGCCAGGGATCCTTGAAGCTTTCTTT. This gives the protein CASSLRPGILEAFF.

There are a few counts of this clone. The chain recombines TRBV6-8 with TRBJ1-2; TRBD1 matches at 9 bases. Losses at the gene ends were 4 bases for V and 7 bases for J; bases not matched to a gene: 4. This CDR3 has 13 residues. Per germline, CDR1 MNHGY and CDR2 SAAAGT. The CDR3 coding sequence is TGTGCCAGCAGTTCCGGACAGGGGTCTGGCTACACCTTC. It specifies CASSSGQGSGYTF.

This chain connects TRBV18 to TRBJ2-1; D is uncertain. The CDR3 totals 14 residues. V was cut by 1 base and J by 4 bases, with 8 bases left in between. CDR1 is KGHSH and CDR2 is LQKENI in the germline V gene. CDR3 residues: CASSPRAEYNEQFF. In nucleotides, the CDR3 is TGTGCCAGCTCACCACGGGCGGAATACAATGAGCAGTTCTTC.

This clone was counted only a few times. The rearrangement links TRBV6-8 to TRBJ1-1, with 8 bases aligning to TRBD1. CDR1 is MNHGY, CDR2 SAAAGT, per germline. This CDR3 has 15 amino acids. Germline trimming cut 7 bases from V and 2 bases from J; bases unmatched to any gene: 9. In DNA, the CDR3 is TGTGCCAGCAATCGGGACAGGACATTAAACACTGAAGCTTTCTTT. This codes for CASNRDRTLNTEAFF.

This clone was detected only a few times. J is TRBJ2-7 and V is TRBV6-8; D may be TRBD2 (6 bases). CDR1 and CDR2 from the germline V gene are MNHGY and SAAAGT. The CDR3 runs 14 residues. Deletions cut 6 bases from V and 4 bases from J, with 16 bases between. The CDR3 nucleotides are TGTGCCAGCAGGATTAGCGGAGCAGGGTACGAGCAGTACTTC. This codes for CASRISGAGYEQYF.

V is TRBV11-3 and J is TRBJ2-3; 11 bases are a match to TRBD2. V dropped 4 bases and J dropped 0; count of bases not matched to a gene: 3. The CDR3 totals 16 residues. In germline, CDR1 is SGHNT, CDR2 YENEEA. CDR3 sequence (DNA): TGTGCCAGCAGCTCGAGACTAGCGGGGAGCACAGATACGCAGTATTTT. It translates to CASSSRLAGSTDTQYF.

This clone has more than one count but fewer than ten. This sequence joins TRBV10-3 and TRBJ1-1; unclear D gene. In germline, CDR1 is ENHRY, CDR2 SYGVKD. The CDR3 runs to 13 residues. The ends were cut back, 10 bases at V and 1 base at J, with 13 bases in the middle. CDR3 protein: CASRWGGNTEAFF. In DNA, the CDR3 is TGTGCCAGCCGGTGGGGAGGGAACACTGAAGCTTTCTTT.

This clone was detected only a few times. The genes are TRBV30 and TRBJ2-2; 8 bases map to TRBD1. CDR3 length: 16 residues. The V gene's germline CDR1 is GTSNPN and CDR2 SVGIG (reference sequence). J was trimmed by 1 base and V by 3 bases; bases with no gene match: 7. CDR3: CAWRPLGTGNTGELFF. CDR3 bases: TGTGCCTGGAGGCCTTTGGGGACAGGGAACACCGGGGAGCTGTTTTTT.

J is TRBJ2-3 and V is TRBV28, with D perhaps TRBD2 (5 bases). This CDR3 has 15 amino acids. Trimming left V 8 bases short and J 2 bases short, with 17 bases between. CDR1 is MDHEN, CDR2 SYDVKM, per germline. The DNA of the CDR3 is TGTGCCAGCGGCCCCGCGGAGCGGTACACAGATACGCAGTATTTT. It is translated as CASGPAERYTDTQYF.